This TCR beta chain was identified in a study of cytomegalovirus exposure and HLA in healthy donors. Across the whole study: Approximately 80 million unique TCRs from HLA-typed donors were held in an early data release.

Germline V gene data show CDR1 as MGHDK and CDR2 as SYGVNS. Trimming cost V 7 bases and J 2 bases; bases outside gene matches: 5. CDR3 size: 16 residues. Study outcomes and limitations: By HLA locus, TCR association rates varied in a later analysis, with DRB1 showing the most and HLA-C the fewest. In vitro checks showed that a few CMV-associated chains really do target CMV antigens. An assumption of roughly uniform sequencing depth across donors underlay the presence/absence analyses.

Comments on this clone: What it binds is unknown.

Use of 60 Vbeta and 13 Jbeta primers characterized the PCR. The repertoire was sequenced with immunoSEQ multiplex PCR; TCRdb's copy has only in-frame clones and lacks some. The table includes some 180,000 clones, roughly four fifths detected once. The rearrangement links TRBV25-1 to TRBJ2-1; 13 nucleotides agree with TRBD2. The source is a male donor in good health and CMV-seronegative. The sequencing input was PBMCs. The CDR3 is CASTWTSGSAYNEQFF. The CDR3 coding sequence is TGTGCCAGCACTTGGACTAGCGGGAGCGCCTACAATGAGCAGTTCTTC. Full variable domain (remainder filled in from reference TRBV25-1 and TRBJ2-1): EADIYQTPRYLVIGTGKKITLECSQTMGHDKMYWYQQDPGMELHLIHYSYGVNSTEKGDLSSESTVSRIRTEHFPLTLESARPSHTSQYLCASTWTSGSAYNEQFFGPGTRLTVL.